A selection of T cell receptor beta chains follows, all from one sample in a study of Graves' ophthalmopathy and Graves' hyperthyroidism. TCRdb reanalysed the multiplex PCR reads using MiXCR and keeps one entry per CDR3 protein. Of over 650,000 distinct CDR3 sequences in the sample, 35% to 45% were seen once. Sequencing was done on a sample of peripheral blood. The receptor set was obtained from an adult man with Graves' ophthalmopathy. CDR3s include the opening cysteine and the closing phenylalanine or tryptophan. A D gene is named only where the DNA matches it firmly. Expanded clones get a size class; other rows say once, few or many, or leave the size out.

CDR3 DNA: TGCAGTGCTAGGGGATACAGGCCTAATGAAAAACTGTTTTTT; CDR3 protein: CSARGYRPNEKLFF; D gene: NA; V gene: TRBV20-1; clone size: few; J gene: TRBJ1-4
CDR3 DNA: TGTGCCAGCAGTTTCTACGGGTCGGTCGAGCAGTACTTC; CDR3 protein: CASSFYGSVEQYF; D gene: NA; V gene: TRBV27; clone size: NA; J gene: TRBJ2-7
CDR3 DNA: TGTGCCAGCAGCTTGATGGGACAGGGGTCTTCTGGAAACACCATATATTTT; CDR3 protein: CASSLMGQGSSGNTIYF; D gene: TRBD1; V gene: TRBV5-6; clone size: NA; J gene: TRBJ1-3
CDR3 DNA: TGTGCCAGTAGTTGGTCGGCAGCGGATAGCAATCAGCCCCAGCATTTT; CDR3 protein: CASSWSAADSNQPQHF; D gene: NA; V gene: TRBV19; clone size: many; J gene: TRBJ1-5
CDR3 DNA: TGTGCCACCAGCAGAGTGCGGCAGCTAGCCTACGAGCAGTACTTC; CDR3 protein: CATSRVRQLAYEQYF; D gene: NA; V gene: TRBV15; clone size: NA; J gene: TRBJ2-7
CDR3 DNA: TGTGCCAGCAGTCCCTCCCCGGGACTCGTATACGAGCAGTACTTC; CDR3 protein: CASSPSPGLVYEQYF; D gene: NA; V gene: TRBV12-3/TRBV12-4; clone size: few; J gene: TRBJ2-7
CDR3 DNA: TGCAGTGCTAGAGATTACGGACAGGGGGCTTTCGAGCAGTACTTC; CDR3 protein: CSARDYGQGAFEQYF; D gene: TRBD1; V gene: TRBV20-1; clone size: many; J gene: TRBJ2-7
CDR3 DNA: TGTGCCAGCAGCCACCGACAGGGTTCTGGGGCCAACGTCCTGACTTTC; CDR3 protein: CASSHRQGSGANVLTF; D gene: TRBD1; V gene: TRBV7-2; clone size: many; J gene: TRBJ2-6
CDR3 DNA: TGCAGAGACCGGGACAGGGGAAATTCACCCCTCCACTTT; CDR3 protein: CRDRDRGNSPLHF; D gene: TRBD1; V gene: TRBV29-1; clone size: NA; J gene: TRBJ1-6
CDR3 DNA: TGTGCCAGTAGTATTTTTCAGGGCGCCCCAAATGAAAAACTGTTTTTT; CDR3 protein: CASSIFQGAPNEKLFF; D gene: NA; V gene: TRBV19; clone size: few; J gene: TRBJ1-4
CDR3 DNA: TGTGCCAGCAGCTTAGTAGCGGGGGGCAGTACGCAGTATTTT; CDR3 protein: CASSLVAGGSTQYF; D gene: TRBD2; V gene: TRBV11-1; clone size: NA; J gene: TRBJ2-3
CDR3 DNA: TGTGCCAGCAGCCCAGGGGCTGAGACCCAGTACTTC; CDR3 protein: CASSPGAETQYF; D gene: NA; V gene: TRBV2; clone size: NA; J gene: TRBJ2-5
CDR3 DNA: TGTGCCAGCAGCTCCCCCAGCCCGGGAAACGAGCAGTACTTC; CDR3 protein: CASSSPSPGNEQYF; D gene: NA; V gene: TRBV9; clone size: NA; J gene: TRBJ2-7
CDR3 DNA: TGCAGTGCCATGTATCCGGGACTAGCGGGGTACTACGAGCAGTACTTC; CDR3 protein: CSAMYPGLAGYYEQYF; D gene: TRBD2; V gene: TRBV20-1; clone size: few; J gene: TRBJ2-7
CDR3 DNA: TGCAGCGTTGCAGGGGGCAGGGACCACGAGCAGTACTTC; CDR3 protein: CSVAGGRDHEQYF; D gene: TRBD1; V gene: TRBV29-1; clone size: NA; J gene: TRBJ2-7
CDR3 DNA: TGCAGCGGGACTAGCGGGGGGGAAGAGACCCAGTACTTC; CDR3 protein: CSGTSGGEETQYF; D gene: TRBD2; V gene: TRBV29-1; clone size: once; J gene: TRBJ2-5
CDR3 DNA: TGTGCCAGCAGCCCCTACCCTGCCGAGCAGTACTTC; CDR3 protein: CASSPYPAEQYF; D gene: NA; V gene: TRBV7-8; clone size: many; J gene: TRBJ2-7
CDR3 DNA: TGCAGCGTAAGCCCTGGGGCCAACGTCCTGACTTTC; CDR3 protein: CSVSPGANVLTF; D gene: NA; V gene: TRBV29-1; clone size: once; J gene: TRBJ2-6
CDR3 DNA: TGTGCCACCCCTGGGGATACGCAGTATTTT; CDR3 protein: CATPGDTQYF; D gene: NA; V gene: TRBV25-1; clone size: once; J gene: TRBJ2-3
CDR3 DNA: TGTGCCAGTTCCGGAGGGCAATCTAACTATGGCTACACCTTC; CDR3 protein: CASSGGQSNYGYTF; D gene: NA; V gene: TRBV19; clone size: many; J gene: TRBJ1-2
CDR3 DNA: TGTGCCACCAGTGATAACAGGGGAGTTAGCACCGGGGAGCTGTTTTTT; CDR3 protein: CATSDNRGVSTGELFF; D gene: TRBD1; V gene: TRBV24-1; clone size: many; J gene: TRBJ2-2
CDR3 DNA: TGTGCCAGCAGTTTAGAAGGGGACGGGTCCTATAATTCACCCCTCCACTTT; CDR3 protein: CASSLEGDGSYNSPLHF; D gene: NA; V gene: TRBV2; clone size: few; J gene: TRBJ1-6
CDR3 DNA: TGTGCCAGCAGCGCGCCCATAACCGGGGGACAAGAGACCCAGTACTTC; CDR3 protein: CASSAPITGGQETQYF; D gene: NA; V gene: TRBV9; clone size: many; J gene: TRBJ2-5
CDR3 DNA: TGTGCCAGCAGCGTTACCCGTCACTCTGGAAACACCATATATTTT; CDR3 protein: CASSVTRHSGNTIYF; D gene: NA; V gene: TRBV11-2; clone size: few; J gene: TRBJ1-3
CDR3 DNA: TGCGCCAGCGGCTTGCAGGGGATCCCCTACGAGCAGTACTTC; CDR3 protein: CASGLQGIPYEQYF; D gene: NA; V gene: TRBV5-1; clone size: NA; J gene: TRBJ2-7
CDR3 DNA: TGCAGTGCTTACTTAGCGGGAGGCTACGAGCAGTACTTC; CDR3 protein: CSAYLAGGYEQYF; D gene: TRBD2; V gene: TRBV20-1; clone size: many; J gene: TRBJ2-7
CDR3 DNA: TGTGCCAGCAGCGGGGGGACTAGCCGTGGGCCCCCACACTTC; CDR3 protein: CASSGGTSRGPPHF; D gene: TRBD2; V gene: TRBV9; clone size: many; J gene: TRBJ2-5
CDR3 DNA: TGTGCCTGGAGTTGGATAGGTACCGGTGGGGGCTACACCTTC; CDR3 protein: CAWSWIGTGGGYTF; D gene: NA; V gene: TRBV30; clone size: NA; J gene: TRBJ1-2
CDR3 DNA: TGTGCCAGCATTCCACAGGTGAACACTGAAGCTTTCTTT; CDR3 protein: CASIPQVNTEAFF; D gene: NA; V gene: TRBV6-6; clone size: few; J gene: TRBJ1-1
CDR3 DNA: TGCGCCAGCAGCCCGACGGAGGGGCCCAACTATGGCTACACCTTC; CDR3 protein: CASSPTEGPNYGYTF; D gene: NA; V gene: TRBV5-1; clone size: few; J gene: TRBJ1-2
CDR3 DNA: TGTGCCAGCAGTTTACTTGCCAGGGGGCTAGCGGGGGTCACCGGGGAGCTGTTTTTT; CDR3 protein: CASSLLARGLAGVTGELFF; D gene: TRBD2; V gene: TRBV3-1; clone size: few; J gene: TRBJ2-2
CDR3 DNA: TGTGCCATCAGTGAGGGGCGGGGTACCTACGAGCAGTACTTC; CDR3 protein: CAISEGRGTYEQYF; D gene: NA; V gene: TRBV10-3; clone size: NA; J gene: TRBJ2-7
CDR3 DNA: TGTGCCAGCAGCGTAGTCCCAGGAACCTCTGGGGCCAACGTCCTGACTTTC; CDR3 protein: CASSVVPGTSGANVLTF; D gene: NA; V gene: TRBV9; clone size: many; J gene: TRBJ2-6
CDR3 DNA: TGTGCCAGCAGCCCGAGGGCAGGGAAGGCGAACACTGAAGCTTTCTTT; CDR3 protein: CASSPRAGKANTEAFF; D gene: NA; V gene: TRBV10-3; clone size: NA; J gene: TRBJ1-1
CDR3 DNA: TGTGCCACCAGCAGAACAGGCTCGTGGCAGCCCCATCATTTT; CDR3 protein: CATSRTGSWQPHHF; D gene: NA; V gene: TRBV24-1; clone size: NA; J gene: TRBJ1-5
CDR3 DNA: TGTGCCAGCAGCCAAGTCGAAACAGGGGGCGGTGGCTACACCTTC; CDR3 protein: CASSQVETGGGGYTF; D gene: TRBD1; V gene: TRBV3-1; clone size: few; J gene: TRBJ1-2
CDR3 DNA: TGTGCCAGCATGGGAGGGGCCAACCAGCCCCAGCATTTT; CDR3 protein: CASMGGANQPQHF; D gene: NA; V gene: TRBV4-2; clone size: few; J gene: TRBJ1-5
CDR3 DNA: TGCAGCGTCTCGATAAACGAGCGGCCCGGGGAGCTGTTTTTT; CDR3 protein: CSVSINERPGELFF; D gene: NA; V gene: TRBV29-1; clone size: NA; J gene: TRBJ2-2
CDR3 DNA: TGTGCCAGCAGTCCCCAGGACTCCTACGAGCAGTACTTC; CDR3 protein: CASSPQDSYEQYF; D gene: NA; V gene: TRBV25-1; clone size: many; J gene: TRBJ2-7
CDR3 DNA: TGCAGCGCTCAGACAGTCAGCAATCAGCCCCAGCATTTT; CDR3 protein: CSAQTVSNQPQHF; D gene: NA; V gene: TRBV29-1; clone size: NA; J gene: TRBJ1-5
CDR3 DNA: TGCAGCGTTGAAGGACAGGGGGACAGGGGGACCTACGAGCAGTACTTC; CDR3 protein: CSVEGQGDRGTYEQYF; D gene: TRBD1; V gene: TRBV29-1; clone size: NA; J gene: TRBJ2-7
CDR3 DNA: TGTGCCAGTAGCGTCGAGGCGGGAAACACCGGGGAGCTGTTTTTT; CDR3 protein: CASSVEAGNTGELFF; D gene: NA; V gene: TRBV19; clone size: few; J gene: TRBJ2-2
CDR3 DNA: TGCAGCGTGGGGGGACAGGGGGCCAACGTCCTGACTTTC; CDR3 protein: CSVGGQGANVLTF; D gene: NA; V gene: TRBV29-1; clone size: once; J gene: TRBJ2-6
CDR3 DNA: TGTGCCAGCAGCTCAGGGTCTATACTAATGAACACTGAAGCTTTCTTT; CDR3 protein: CASSSGSILMNTEAFF; D gene: NA; V gene: TRBV7-8; clone size: NA; J gene: TRBJ1-1
CDR3 DNA: TGTGCCAGTAGCAATACAGGGGGCTCAGTTGAAAAACTGTTTTTT; CDR3 protein: CASSNTGGSVEKLFF; D gene: TRBD1; V gene: TRBV19; clone size: NA; J gene: TRBJ1-4
CDR3 DNA: TGCGCCAGCAGCCAAGATCGGGGGACAGAGCAAGAGCAGTACTTC; CDR3 protein: CASSQDRGTEQEQYF; D gene: NA; V gene: TRBV14; clone size: NA; J gene: TRBJ2-7
CDR3 DNA: TGTGCCAGCAGCTTAGCGGGGGGGCGAGGAGCTGAAGCTTTCTTT; CDR3 protein: CASSLAGGRGAEAFF; D gene: NA; V gene: TRBV7-3; clone size: NA; J gene: TRBJ1-1
CDR3 DNA: TGTGCCAGCAGCTTAGACAGGGGGAATCAGCCCCAGCATTTT; CDR3 protein: CASSLDRGNQPQHF; D gene: TRBD1; V gene: TRBV7-8; clone size: many; J gene: TRBJ1-5
CDR3 DNA: TGCAGTGCACAAGCCGGGACCCCGTTGGGGACCCAGTACTTC; CDR3 protein: CSAQAGTPLGTQYF; D gene: NA; V gene: TRBV20-1; clone size: NA; J gene: TRBJ2-5
CDR3 DNA: TGTGCCAGCAGTGATGGAGTAGCGGGACCAGAGACCCAGTACTTC; CDR3 protein: CASSDGVAGPETQYF; D gene: TRBD2; V gene: TRBV2; clone size: many; J gene: TRBJ2-5
CDR3 DNA: TGCAGCGTTGTTCTTAGGGGAGGGGCTGAAGCTTTCTTT; CDR3 protein: CSVVLRGGAEAFF; D gene: NA; V gene: TRBV29-1; clone size: many; J gene: TRBJ1-1
CDR3 DNA: TGTGCCAGCAGCTTATCGACAGGGTTCGACTATGGCTACACCTTC; CDR3 protein: CASSLSTGFDYGYTF; D gene: TRBD1; V gene: TRBV7-8; clone size: NA; J gene: TRBJ1-2
CDR3 DNA: TGTGCCAGCAGTGGACAGGCGGTAATGCACACCGGGGAGCTGGTTTTT; CDR3 protein: CASSGQAVMHTGELVF; D gene: NA; V gene: TRBV2; clone size: NA; J gene: TRBJ2-2
CDR3 DNA: TGTGCCAGCAGTCGGGTGGTCGACGGGGAGCTGTTTTTT; CDR3 protein: CASSRVVDGELFF; D gene: NA; V gene: TRBV13; clone size: NA; J gene: TRBJ2-2
CDR3 DNA: TGTGCCAGCAGCCATGGGCCGGGAGAGACCCAGTACTTC; CDR3 protein: CASSHGPGETQYF; D gene: NA; V gene: TRBV6-6; clone size: NA; J gene: TRBJ2-5
CDR3 DNA: TGTGCCACCAGCAGTGGACGATTCGGCGGGACACAATATGGCTACACCTTC; CDR3 protein: CATSSGRFGGTQYGYTF; D gene: NA; V gene: TRBV15; clone size: NA; J gene: TRBJ1-2
CDR3 DNA: TGTGCCAGCACCCGGAGGGCCACTGAAGCTTTCTTT; CDR3 protein: CASTRRATEAFF; D gene: NA; V gene: TRBV9; clone size: many; J gene: TRBJ1-1
CDR3 DNA: TGTGCCACCAGCAGAGAGTTCGGGACAGGAGGCAATCAGCCCCAGCATTTT; CDR3 protein: CATSREFGTGGNQPQHF; D gene: TRBD1; V gene: TRBV15; clone size: NA; J gene: TRBJ1-5